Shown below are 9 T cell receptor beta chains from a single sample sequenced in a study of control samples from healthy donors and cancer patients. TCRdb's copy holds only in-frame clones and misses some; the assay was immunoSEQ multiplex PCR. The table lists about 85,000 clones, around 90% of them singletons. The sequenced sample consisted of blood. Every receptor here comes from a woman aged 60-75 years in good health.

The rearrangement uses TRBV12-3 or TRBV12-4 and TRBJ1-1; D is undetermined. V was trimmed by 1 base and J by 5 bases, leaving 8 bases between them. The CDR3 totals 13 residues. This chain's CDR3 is CASSLVDGTEAFF. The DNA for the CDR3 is TGTGCCAGCAGTTTAGTAGATGGAACTGAAGCTTTCTTT.

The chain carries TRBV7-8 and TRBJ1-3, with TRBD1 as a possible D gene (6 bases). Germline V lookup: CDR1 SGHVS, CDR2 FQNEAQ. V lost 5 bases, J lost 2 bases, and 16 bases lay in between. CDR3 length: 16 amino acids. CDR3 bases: TGTGCCAGCAGCCCAAGAAGGGCAGGGGCTGGAAACACCATATATTTT. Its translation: CASSPRRAGAGNTIYF.

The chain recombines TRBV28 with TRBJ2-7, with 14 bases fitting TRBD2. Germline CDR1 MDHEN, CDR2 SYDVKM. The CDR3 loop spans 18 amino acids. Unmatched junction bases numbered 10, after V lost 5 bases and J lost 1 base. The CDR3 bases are TGTGCCAGCAGTCCCTACTTAGGGACTAGCGGGGGTTCCTACGAGCAGTACTTC. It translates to CASSPYLGTSGGSYEQYF.

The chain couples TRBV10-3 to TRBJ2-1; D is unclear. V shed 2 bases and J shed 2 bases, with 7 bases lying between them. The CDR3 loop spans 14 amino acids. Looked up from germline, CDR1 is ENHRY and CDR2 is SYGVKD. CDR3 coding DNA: TGTGCCATCAGTGAGGGAGCCCCCTACAATGAGCAGTTCTTC. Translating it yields CAISEGAPYNEQFF.

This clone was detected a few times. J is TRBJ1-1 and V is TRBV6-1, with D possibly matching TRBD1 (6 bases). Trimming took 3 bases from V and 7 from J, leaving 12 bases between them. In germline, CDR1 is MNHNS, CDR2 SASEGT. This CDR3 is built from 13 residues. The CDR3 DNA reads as TGTGCCAGCAGTGAGGCAGAACAGGGTGAAGCTTTCTTT. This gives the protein CASSEAEQGEAFF.

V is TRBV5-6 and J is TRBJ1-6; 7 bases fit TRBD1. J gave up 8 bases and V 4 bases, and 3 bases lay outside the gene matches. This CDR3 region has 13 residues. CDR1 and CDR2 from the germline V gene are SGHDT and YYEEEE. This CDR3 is CASSKTGDSPLHF. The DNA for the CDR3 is TGTGCCAGCAGCAAAACAGGGGATTCACCCCTCCACTTT.

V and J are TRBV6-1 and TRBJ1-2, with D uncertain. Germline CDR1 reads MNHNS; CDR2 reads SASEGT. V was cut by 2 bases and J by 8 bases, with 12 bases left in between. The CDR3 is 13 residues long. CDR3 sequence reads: CASSEWLGYGYTF. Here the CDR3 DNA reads TGTGCCAGCAGTGAATGGCTGGGATACGGCTACACCTTC.

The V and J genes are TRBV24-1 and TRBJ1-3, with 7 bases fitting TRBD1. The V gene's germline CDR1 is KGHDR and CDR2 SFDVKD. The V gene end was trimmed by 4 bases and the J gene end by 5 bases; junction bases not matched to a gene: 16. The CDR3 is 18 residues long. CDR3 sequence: CATSDPSLWRDSRNTIYF. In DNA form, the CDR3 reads TGTGCCACCAGTGACCCTTCATTGTGGCGGGACAGTCGAAACACCATATATTTT.

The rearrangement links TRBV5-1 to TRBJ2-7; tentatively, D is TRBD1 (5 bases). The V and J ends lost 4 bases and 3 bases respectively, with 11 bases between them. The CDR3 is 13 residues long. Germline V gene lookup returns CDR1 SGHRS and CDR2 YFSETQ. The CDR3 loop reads CASSRQNNYEQYF. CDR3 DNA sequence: TGCGCCAGCAGCCGACAGAACAACTACGAGCAGTACTTC.